The present entry profiles one TCR beta chain with its context. Its antigen is unknown. The data stem from a study of Tregs in tolerant kidney transplant recipients. Unstimulated Tregs (CD4+CD25+CD127-) and CD4+CD25- non-Tregs were sorted from PBMCs. Method: immunoSEQ multiplex PCR; TCRdb's copy keeps in-frame clones and lacks some. Of 60,000 or so clones in the sample, approximately 83% were seen once. Regarding the study as a whole: Expanding Tregs on activated donor B cells appeared to best identify donor-specific TCRbeta clones. Tolerant patients' donor-specific Tregs expanded beyond overall Tregs, suggesting antigen-driven growth. Validation in larger populations is needed because few patients were studied.

The TCR was taken from a human donor who received a combined kidney and bone marrow transplant. The sample consisted of Tregs from blood, taken before the transplant.

This CDR3 is CASSLDRVSEKLFF. The CDR3 bases are TGCGCCAGCAGCTTGGACAGGGTGAGCGAAAAACTGTTTTTT. V and J are TRBV5-1 and TRBJ1-4; D possibly corresponds to TRBD1 (6 bases). The CDR3 runs to 14 residues. V gave up 0 bases and J gave up 8 bases, with 11 bases separating them. Germline CDR1 and CDR2: SGHRS and YFSETQ.